This passage covers 18 T cell receptor beta chains from one sample sequenced in a study of tumor-infiltrating lymphocytes in primary liver carcinoma. DNA and RNA were both co-extracted from around 20-30 mg of bulk tissue that had not been sorted. With a constant-region primer, TCR beta cDNA was made from 450 to 500 ng of total RNA. Researchers made the TCR beta libraries by running three nested multiplex PCR rounds with slightly modified ARM-PCR. A C-beta reverse primer and TRBV1-TRBV30 forward primers served in each of the first two PCR rounds, at ten to eleven cycles apiece. TCRdb independently ran MiXCR on the multiplex PCR reads; one entry per CDR3 protein. In the table there are about 64,000 distinct CDR3 sequences, roughly two thirds of which are singletons. Sequencing used liver tumor tissue from sampling region 4. Subset of the sample: tumor region T4, right-lateral pole. Receptors were obtained from a man aged 35-49 years with primary liver carcinoma and hepatitis B virus infection.

Points on this clonotype: Mismatch with germline at one junction end may stem from a read error. The rearrangement uses TRBV29-1 and TRBJ2-3; TRBD1 matches 10 bases. This CDR3 is built from 14 residues. Per the germline V gene, CDR1 is SQVTM and CDR2 is ANQGSEA. The CDR3, as DNA: TGCAGCGTTTCCGGGACAGGGGAGTCAGATACGAAGTATTTT. Protein product: CSVSGTGESDTKYF.

The sample holds many counts of this clonotype. Its ends do not fully match the called genes, so a read error is possible. This chain uses TRBV11-2 with TRBJ1-5; D is perhaps TRBD1 (6 bases). The germline CDR1 and CDR2 sequences are SGHAT and FQNNGV. This CDR3 region has 16 residues. The CDR3 protein is CASSPKGGLTNQPQHF. The CDR3 DNA reads TGTGCCAGCAGCCCAAAAGGGGGACTTACGAATCAACCCCAGCATTTT.

A remark on this clonotype: One end of the junction varies from germline; a read error may be responsible. The chain couples TRBV11-2 to TRBJ2-3; D is undetermined. This CDR3 is built from 12 residues. The V gene's germline CDR1 is SGHAT and CDR2 FQNNGV. The CDR3 DNA sequence: TGTGCCAGCCGAGCCAGCACAGATACGCGGTATTTT. Its protein product is CASRASTDTRYF.

Concerning this clonotype itself: The junction departs from germline at one end; a sequencing error may be responsible. The J gene is TRBJ2-2, the V gene TRBV4-2; 7 bases match TRBD2. Germline CDR1 and CDR2: LGHNA and YNFKEQ. This CDR3 comprises 16 residues. The CDR3 region is CANSQDRLAGTGELFF. The CDR3 DNA reads TGTGCCAACAGCCAAGATCGACTAGCTGGCACCGGGGAGCTGTTTTTT.

Remarks on this clonotype: This may arise from a read error, as a much more abundant clone is one base away. J is TRBJ1-5 and V is TRBV4-3, with D maybe TRBD1 (5 bases). CDR3 length: 14 amino acids. Trimming took off 0 bases at V and 5 bases at J, with 8 bases between the two ends. The germline V gene encodes CDR1 LGHNA and CDR2 YSLEER. The DNA of the CDR3 is TGCGCCAGCAGCCAAGATCGAGGGGATCAGCCCCAGCATTTT. Its translation: CASSQDRGDQPQHF.

Note on this clonotype: This may be a read error, as it is one base from a much larger clone. The V gene is TRBV21-1, the J gene TRBJ2-5; TRBD1 reflects the table's D call only, with no check against the DNA. TRBV21-1 is deemed a pseudogene. The CDR3 is 13 amino acids. CDR3 DNA sequence: TGTGCCAGCAGCAAAGCGGGCAGGGTTACCCAGAACTTC. Translating it yields CASSKAGRVTQNF.

Concerning this clonotype itself: The junction differs from germline at one of its ends, possibly a read error. The chain employs TRBV6-6 and TRBJ1-2; tentatively, D is TRBD1 (5 bases). This CDR3 has 13 amino acids. Germline V CDR1 and CDR2: MNHNY, SVGAGI (reference sequence). CDR3 in DNA: TGTGCTAGCACCTCGGACCAGGGATTGGGCTACACCTTC. Its protein is CASTSDQGLGYTF.

With regard to this clonotype: The final CDR3 position lacks the conserved phenylalanine or tryptophan, pointing to a likely read error. The J gene is TRBJ2-3, the V gene TRBV6-6; tentatively, D is TRBD1 or TRBD2 (5 bases each). Germline V gene sequence: CDR1 MNHNY, CDR2 SVGAGI (reference sequence). This CDR3 is 16 amino acids long. CDR3 sequence reads: CDRSPIAGGVTDTQYL. DNA for the CDR3: TGTGACAGGAGTCCCATCGCGGGTGGAGTCACAGATACGCAGTATTTA.

As to this clonotype: One end of the junction is discordant with germline, which a read error may explain. The V gene is TRBV29-1, the J gene TRBJ2-3; 14 bases match TRBD2. The CDR3 sequence is 14 residues long. CDR1 and CDR2 from the germline V gene are SQVTM and ANQGSEA. In nucleotides, the CDR3 is TGCAGCGTTAAGGGACTAGCGGGAGTGGATATGCAGTATTTT. Amino acids: CSVKGLAGVDMQYF.

The gene calls are TRBV5-4 and TRBJ2-5, with TRBD2 matching 10 bases. Germline loops: CDR1 SGHNT, CDR2 YYREEE (reference sequence). With 4 bases clipped from V and 2 bases from J, the junction kept 5 bases outside the gene matches. The CDR3 runs 15 residues. CDR3 nucleotide sequence: TGTGCCAGCAGCCCGACTAGCGGGCGGCAAGAGACCCAGTACTTC. It is translated as CASSPTSGRQETQYF.

Points on this clonotype: A much larger clone differs by one base, so this may be a read error. This chain joins TRBV7-2 and TRBJ2-1; D is perhaps TRBD2 (6 bases). The CDR3 loop spans 14 amino acids. Trimming removed 8 bases at V and 3 bases at J, with 14 bases between. Germline lookup yields CDR1 SGHTA and CDR2 FQGNSA. Here the CDR3 reads CASLRDLHYNEQFF. CDR3 bases: TGTGCCAGCCTCCGGGACTTACACTACAATGAGCAGTTCTTC. The variable domain in full, completed from reference TRBV7-2 and TRBJ2-1, reads GAGVSQSPSNKVTEKGKDVELRCDPISGHTALYWYRQSLGQGLEFLIYFQGNSAPDKSGLPSDRFSAERTGGSVSTLTIQRTQQEDSAVYLCASLRDLHYNEQFFGPGTRLTVL.

Comment on this clonotype: One end of the junction is discordant with germline, which a read error may explain. The chain joins TRBV28 to TRBJ2-2, with D perhaps TRBD1 (5 bases). CDR3 length: 16 amino acids. Germline V gives CDR1 MDHEN, CDR2 SYDVKM. The CDR3 DNA is TGTGTCAGCAGTTTAGGTGTAGGGGAGAACACCGGGGAGCTGTTTTTT. Protein sequence: CVSSLGVGENTGELFF.

For this clonotype: One end of the junction is discordant with germline, which a read error may explain. This chain uses TRBV7-9 with TRBJ2-2; D is ambiguous. The V gene's germline CDR1 is SEHNR and CDR2 FQNEAQ (reference sequence). CDR3 length: 12 residues. The CDR3 protein is CATRSNIGELFF. The CDR3 nucleotides are TGTGCCACCAGGTCGAACATCGGGGAGCTGTTTTTT.

For this clonotype: Relative to the germline gene, one junction end is altered; a read error may explain this. The rearrangement uses TRBV4-2 and TRBJ2-1; no clear D. This CDR3 comprises 14 residues. From germline, CDR1 is LGHNA and CDR2 YNFKEQ. CDR3 sequence: CASSLGHSDNEHFF. CDR3 sequence (DNA): TGTGCCAGTAGCCTAGGGCACAGTGACAATGAGCATTTCTTC.

This clonotype was observed a few times. Its ends do not fully match the called genes, so a read error is possible. The rearrangement links TRBV11-1 to TRBJ2-7; possible D gene TRBD2, 5 bases. Germline CDR1 SGHAT, CDR2 FQDESV (reference sequence). The CDR3 loop spans 17 amino acids. Written as DNA, the CDR3 is TGTGCCAGTAGCTTAGGGCCGGCGGGTGAAAGCTCCTACAAGCAGTACTTC. It translates to CASSLGPAGESSYKQYF.

Ten or more counts support this clonotype. This chain connects TRBV6-6 to TRBJ1-2, with D maybe TRBD1 (5 bases). Germline V gene lookup returns CDR1 MNHNY and CDR2 SVGAGI (reference sequence). Between the trimmed V and J ends, which lost 6 bases and 1 base, there was a span of 15 bases. The CDR3 consists of 15 residues. Here the CDR3 DNA reads TGTGCCAGCAGACGAAGGGACGGACTTAACTATGGCTACACCTTC. Its translation is CASRRRDGLNYGYTF.

As for this clonotype: A much more abundant neighbour one base away suggests this may be a read error. The chain has TRBV11-2 and TRBJ2-7, with 10 nucleotides matching TRBD2. The CDR3 runs to 16 residues. CDR1 is SGHAT, CDR2 FQNNGV, per germline. The CDR3 DNA sequence: TGTGCCAGCAACTTAGAACCTAGCGGGAGCTGGGTCGAGGAGTACTTC. Encoded protein: CASNLEPSGSWVEEYF.

With regard to this clonotype: Mismatch with germline at one junction end may stem from a read error. The gene calls are TRBV4-2 and TRBJ2-7, with TRBD2 matching 16 bases. The CDR3 totals 18 residues. The germline CDR1 and CDR2 sequences are LGHNA and YNFKEQ. The CDR3 is CVSSGKPGLAGGSYEQYF. Here the CDR3 DNA reads TGTGTCAGCAGTGGAAAACCGGGACTAGCGGGAGGGTCATACGAGCAGTACTTC.